A single T cell receptor (beta chain) is shown here with its context. Its specificity is unknown. The study ran its PCR with 60 Vbeta and 13 Jbeta primers. Method: immunoSEQ multiplex PCR; TCRdb's copy keeps in-frame clones and lacks some. The data hold about 160,000 clones, with around three quarters observed a single time. The sample comes from a study of cytomegalovirus exposure and HLA in healthy donors. V was clipped by 4 bases and J by 3 bases; unmatched bases: 3. Germline CDR1 SGHTA, CDR2 FQGNSA. CDR3 size: 14 residues. It was healthy bone marrow donors who served as donors. General study points: Further analysis was carried out later, and it showed several of the most significant clusters appearing linked to common viral pathogens.

Sequenced sample: PBMCs. The source of this sequence is a middle-aged man in good health and CMV-seropositive. The V call is TRBV7-2, the J call TRBJ2-7, with 10 nucleotides matching TRBD2. CDR3 loop: CASSYSGGLYEQYF. The CDR3 bases are TGTGCCAGCAGCTATAGCGGGGGGCTCTACGAGCAGTACTTC.